This TCR beta chain emerged from a study of beta chain features in type 1 diabetes. The entirety of the isolated RNA underwent reverse transcription, so expressed TCRB transcripts were sequenced. Measured with immunoSEQ multiplex PCR; TCRdb has only the in-frame clones, and not every one. Of under 400,000 clones listed, approximately 12% are singletons. It was one heparinised blood draw, averaging roughly 0.11 L, that each donor gave. Purity above 98% was achieved in all sorted populations. J gave up 1 base and V 3 bases, and 3 bases lay outside the gene matches. This CDR3 region has 15 residues. Germline V gene data show CDR1 as MDHEN and CDR2 as SYDVKM.

This TCR was sampled from a man in his late teens or twenties in good health. Sequencing used naive CD4+ T cells from blood. The chain recombines TRBV28 with TRBJ1-1; 9 positions match TRBD1. The CDR3 sequence is CASSFGTGRNTEAFF. In nucleotides, the CDR3 is TGTGCCAGCAGTTTTGGGACAGGGCGGAACACTGAAGCTTTCTTT.